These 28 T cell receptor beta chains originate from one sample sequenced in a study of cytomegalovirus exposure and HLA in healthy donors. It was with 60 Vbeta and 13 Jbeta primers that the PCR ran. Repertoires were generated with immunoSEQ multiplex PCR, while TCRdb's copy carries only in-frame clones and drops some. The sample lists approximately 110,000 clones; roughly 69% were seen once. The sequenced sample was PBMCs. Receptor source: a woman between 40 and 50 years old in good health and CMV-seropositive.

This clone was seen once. The CDR3 here is CASSVSGTGFGETQYF. As DNA, the CDR3 is TGTGCCAGCAGCGTCTCCGGGACAGGCTTCGGAGAGACCCAGTACTTC. V gene TRBV5-6 combines with J gene TRBJ2-5, with 8 bases matching TRBD1. V lost 4 bases, J lost 4 bases, and 12 bases stayed unmatched. The CDR3 is 16 residues long. Germline loops: CDR1 SGHDT, CDR2 YYEEEE.

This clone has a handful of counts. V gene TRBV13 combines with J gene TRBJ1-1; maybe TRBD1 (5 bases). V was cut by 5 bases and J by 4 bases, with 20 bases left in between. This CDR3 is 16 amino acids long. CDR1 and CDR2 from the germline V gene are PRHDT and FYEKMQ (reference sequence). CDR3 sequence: CASSLLSRAEGTEAFF. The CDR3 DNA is TGTGCCAGCAGCCTCCTGTCCAGGGCGGAGGGCACTGAAGCTTTCTTT. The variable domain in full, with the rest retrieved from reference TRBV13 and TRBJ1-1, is AAGVIQSPRHLIKEKRETATLKCYPIPRHDTVYWYQQGPGQDPQFLISFYEKMQSDKGSIPDRFSAQQFSDYHSELNMSSLELGDSALYFCASSLLSRAEGTEAFFGQGTRLTVV.

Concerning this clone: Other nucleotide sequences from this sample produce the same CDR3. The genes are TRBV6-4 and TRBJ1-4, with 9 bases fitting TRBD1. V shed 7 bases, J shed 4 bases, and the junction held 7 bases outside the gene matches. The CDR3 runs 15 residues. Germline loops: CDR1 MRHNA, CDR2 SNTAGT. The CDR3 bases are TGTGCCAGCAACACCCCGGGACAGGGTAATGAAAAACTGTTTTTT. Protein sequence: CASNTPGQGNEKLFF.

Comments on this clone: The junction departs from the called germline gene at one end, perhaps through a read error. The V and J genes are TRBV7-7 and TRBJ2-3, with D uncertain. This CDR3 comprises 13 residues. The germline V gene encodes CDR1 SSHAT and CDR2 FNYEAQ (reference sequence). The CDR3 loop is CASSLGNSDTQYF. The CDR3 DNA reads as TGTGCTAGCAGCTTAGGAAACTCAGATACGCAGTATTTT.

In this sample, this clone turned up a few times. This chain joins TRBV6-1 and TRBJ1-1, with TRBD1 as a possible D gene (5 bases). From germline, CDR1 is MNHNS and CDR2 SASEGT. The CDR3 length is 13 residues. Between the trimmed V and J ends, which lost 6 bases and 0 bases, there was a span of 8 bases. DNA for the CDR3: TGTGCCAGCAGCCAGACAGTGAACACTGAAGCTTTCTTT. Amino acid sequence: CASSQTVNTEAFF.

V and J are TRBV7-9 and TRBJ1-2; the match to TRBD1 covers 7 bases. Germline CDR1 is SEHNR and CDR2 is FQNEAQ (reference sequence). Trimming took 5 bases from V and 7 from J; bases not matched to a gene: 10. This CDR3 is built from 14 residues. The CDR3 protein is CASSPGGGPGGYTF. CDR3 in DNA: TGTGCCAGCAGCCCAGGAGGGGGCCCGGGTGGCTACACCTTC.

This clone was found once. This CDR3 reads CASSRDRVSYEQYF. The CDR3 DNA is TGTGCCAGCAGTCGGGACAGGGTTTCCTACGAGCAGTACTTC. The chain uses TRBV7-2 and TRBJ2-7; 9 bases fit TRBD1. This CDR3 contains 14 residues. The trim removed 6 bases at V and 1 base at J, leaving 4 bases unmatched. The germline CDR1 and CDR2 sequences are SGHTA and FQGNSA.

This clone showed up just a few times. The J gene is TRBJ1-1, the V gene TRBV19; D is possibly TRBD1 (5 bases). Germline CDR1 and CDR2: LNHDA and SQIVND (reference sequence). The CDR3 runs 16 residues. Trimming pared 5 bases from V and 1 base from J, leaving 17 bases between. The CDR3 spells CASSLTLGGANTEAFF. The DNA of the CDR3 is TGTGCCAGTAGTTTAACCCTCGGTGGGGCGAACACTGAAGCTTTCTTT.

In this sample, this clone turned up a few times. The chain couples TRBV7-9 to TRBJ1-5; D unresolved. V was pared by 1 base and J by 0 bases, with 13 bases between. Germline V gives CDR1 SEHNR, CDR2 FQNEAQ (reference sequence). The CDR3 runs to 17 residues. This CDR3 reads CASSLGGTSYSNQPQHF. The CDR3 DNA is TGTGCCAGCAGCTTAGGCGGAACAAGTTATAGCAATCAGCCCCAGCATTTT.

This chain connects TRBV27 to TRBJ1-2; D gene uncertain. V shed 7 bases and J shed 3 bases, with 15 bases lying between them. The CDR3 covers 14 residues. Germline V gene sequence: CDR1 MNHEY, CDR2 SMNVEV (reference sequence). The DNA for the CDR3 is TGTGCCAGCACTCCCGACGGGTGGGACTATGGCTACACCTTC. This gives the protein CASTPDGWDYGYTF.

This CDR3 reads CASSATGDPGNTIYF. In DNA, the CDR3 is TGTGCCAGCAGCGCAACAGGAGATCCTGGAAACACCATATATTTT. V is TRBV7-2 and J is TRBJ1-3; TRBD1 is a possible D gene (5 bases). In germline, CDR1 is SGHTA, CDR2 FQGNSA. CDR3 length equals 15 residues. Trimming stripped 5 bases from V and 2 bases from J, with 13 bases between.

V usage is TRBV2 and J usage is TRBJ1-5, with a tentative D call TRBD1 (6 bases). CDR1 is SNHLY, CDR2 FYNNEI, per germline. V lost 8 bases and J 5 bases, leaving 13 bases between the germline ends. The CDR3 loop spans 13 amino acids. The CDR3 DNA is TGTGCCAGCCGTGGCAGGGGCGATCAGCCCCAGCATTTT. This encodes CASRGRGDQPQHF.

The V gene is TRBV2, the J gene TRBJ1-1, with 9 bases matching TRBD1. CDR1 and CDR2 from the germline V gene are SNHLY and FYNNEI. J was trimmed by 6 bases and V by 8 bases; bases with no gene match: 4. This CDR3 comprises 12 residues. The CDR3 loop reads CASHDRGAEAFF. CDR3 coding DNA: TGTGCCAGCCACGACAGGGGGGCTGAAGCTTTCTTT. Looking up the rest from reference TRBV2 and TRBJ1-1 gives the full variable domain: EPEVTQTPSHQVTQMGQEVILRCVPISNHLYFYWYRQILGQKVEFLVSFYNNEISEKSEIFDDQFSVERPDGSNFTLKIRSTKLEDSAMYFCASHDRGAEAFFGQGTRLTVV.

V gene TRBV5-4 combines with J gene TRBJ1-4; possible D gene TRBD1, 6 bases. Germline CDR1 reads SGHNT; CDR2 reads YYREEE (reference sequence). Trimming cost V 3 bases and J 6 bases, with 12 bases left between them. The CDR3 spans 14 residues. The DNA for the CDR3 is TGTGCCAGCAGCTCGGGACCAGGGGATGAAAAACTGTTTTTT. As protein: CASSSGPGDEKLFF.

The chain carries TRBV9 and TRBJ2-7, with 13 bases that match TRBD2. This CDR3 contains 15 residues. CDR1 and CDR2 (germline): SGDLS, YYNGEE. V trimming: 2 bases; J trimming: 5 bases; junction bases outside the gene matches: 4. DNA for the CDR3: TGTGCCAGCAGCGTTGGGACTAGCGGGAACAACGAGCAGTACTTC. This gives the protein CASSVGTSGNNEQYF. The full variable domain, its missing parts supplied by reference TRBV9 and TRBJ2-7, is DSGVTQTPKHLITATGQRVTLRCSPRSGDLSVYWYQQSLDQGLQFLIQYYNGEERAKGNILERFSAQQFPDLHSELNLSSLELGDSALYFCASSVGTSGNNEQYFGPGTRLTVT.

The CDR3 sequence: CASSQGGPEWHSPLHF. The CDR3 DNA sequence: TGCGCCAGCAGCCAAGGGGGCCCAGAGTGGCATTCACCCCTCCACTTT. The J gene is TRBJ1-6, the V gene TRBV5-1; 7 bases agree with TRBD1. Germline CDR1 reads SGHRS; CDR2 reads YFSETQ. The CDR3 covers 16 residues. The V gene end was trimmed by 4 bases and the J gene end by 8 bases; junction bases not matched to a gene: 12.

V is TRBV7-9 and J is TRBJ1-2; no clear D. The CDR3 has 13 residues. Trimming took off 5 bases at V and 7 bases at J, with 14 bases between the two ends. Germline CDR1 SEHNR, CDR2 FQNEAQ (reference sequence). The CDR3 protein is CASSPNGVGGYTF. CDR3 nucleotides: TGTGCCAGCAGCCCTAACGGGGTTGGTGGCTACACCTTC.

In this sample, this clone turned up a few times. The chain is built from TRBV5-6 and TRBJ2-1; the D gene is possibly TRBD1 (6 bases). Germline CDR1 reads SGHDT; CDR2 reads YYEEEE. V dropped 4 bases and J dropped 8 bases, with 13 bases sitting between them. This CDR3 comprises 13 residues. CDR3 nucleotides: TGTGCCAGCAGCAGGGGACCAGGGGATGAGCAGTTCTTC. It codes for CASSRGPGDEQFF.

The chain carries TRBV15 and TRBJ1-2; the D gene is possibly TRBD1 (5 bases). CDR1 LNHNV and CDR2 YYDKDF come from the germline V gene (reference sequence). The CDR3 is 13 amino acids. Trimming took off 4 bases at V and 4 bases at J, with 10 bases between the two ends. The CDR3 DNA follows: TGTGCCACCAGCACCGACAGTATCTATGGCTACACCTTC. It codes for CATSTDSIYGYTF. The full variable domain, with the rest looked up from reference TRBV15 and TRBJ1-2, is DAMVIQNPRYQVTQFGKPVTLSCSQTLNHNVMYWYQQKSSQAPKLLFHYYDKDFNNEADTPDNFQSRRPNTSFCFLDIRSPGLGDTAMYLCATSTDSIYGYTFGSGTRLTVV.

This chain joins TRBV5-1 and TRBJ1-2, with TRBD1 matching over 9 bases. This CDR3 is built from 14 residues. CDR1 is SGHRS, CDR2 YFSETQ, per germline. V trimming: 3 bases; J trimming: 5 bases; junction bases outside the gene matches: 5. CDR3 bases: TGCGCCAGCAGCTCGACAGGGGGTCCGTATGGCTACACCTTC. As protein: CASSSTGGPYGYTF.

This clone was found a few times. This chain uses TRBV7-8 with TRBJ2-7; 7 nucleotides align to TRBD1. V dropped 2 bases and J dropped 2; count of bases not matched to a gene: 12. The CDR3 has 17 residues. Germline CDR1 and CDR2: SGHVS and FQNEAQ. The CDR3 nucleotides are TGTGCCAGCAGCTTATTCCCCGCCGCGACAGGGACCTACGAGCAGTACTTC. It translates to CASSLFPAATGTYEQYF.

The CDR3 is CASSDHSPGGNQPQHF. CDR3 nucleotides: TGTGCCAGCAGTGACCATTCGCCGGGAGGCAATCAGCCCCAGCATTTT. The chain links TRBV2 to TRBJ1-5; the D is unclear. Looked up from germline, CDR1 is SNHLY and CDR2 is FYNNEI. The ends were cut back, 3 bases at V and 2 bases at J, with 14 bases in the middle. CDR3 length: 16 residues.

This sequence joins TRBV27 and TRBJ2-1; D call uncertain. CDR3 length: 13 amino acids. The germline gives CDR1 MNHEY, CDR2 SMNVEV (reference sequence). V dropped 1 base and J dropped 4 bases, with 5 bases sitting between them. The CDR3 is CASSLYPYNEQFF. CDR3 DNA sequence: TGTGCCAGCAGTTTATATCCGTACAATGAGCAGTTCTTC.

The CDR3 protein is CASSYSGTGGQPQHF. CDR3 nucleotide sequence: TGTGCCAGCAGTTACTCCGGGACAGGGGGTCAGCCCCAGCATTTT. V and J are TRBV6-5 and TRBJ1-5; 11 bases match TRBD1. The length of the CDR3 is 15 residues. Looked up from germline, CDR1 is MNHEY and CDR2 is SVGAGI. V dropped 0 bases and J dropped 6; count of bases not matched to a gene: 1.

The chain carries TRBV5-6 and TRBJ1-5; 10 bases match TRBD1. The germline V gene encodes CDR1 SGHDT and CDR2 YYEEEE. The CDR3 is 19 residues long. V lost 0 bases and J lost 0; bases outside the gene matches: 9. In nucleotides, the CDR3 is TGTGCCAGCAGCTTGGGTGGGACAGGGGTTGGATATAGCAATCAGCCCCAGCATTTT. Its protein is CASSLGGTGVGYSNQPQHF.

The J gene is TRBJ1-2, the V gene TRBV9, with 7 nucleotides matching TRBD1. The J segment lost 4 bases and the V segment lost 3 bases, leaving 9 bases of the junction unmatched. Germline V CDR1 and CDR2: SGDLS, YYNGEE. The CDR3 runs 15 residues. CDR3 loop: CASSGLSGTAYGYTF. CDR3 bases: TGTGCCAGCAGCGGACTCTCCGGGACAGCCTATGGCTACACCTTC.

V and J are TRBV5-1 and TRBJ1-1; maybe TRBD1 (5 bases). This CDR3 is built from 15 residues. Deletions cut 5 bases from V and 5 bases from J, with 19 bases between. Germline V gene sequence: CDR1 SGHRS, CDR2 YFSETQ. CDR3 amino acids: CASRFNRGLGTEAFF. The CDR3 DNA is TGCGCCAGCAGGTTTAACCGGGGGTTGGGAACTGAAGCTTTCTTT.

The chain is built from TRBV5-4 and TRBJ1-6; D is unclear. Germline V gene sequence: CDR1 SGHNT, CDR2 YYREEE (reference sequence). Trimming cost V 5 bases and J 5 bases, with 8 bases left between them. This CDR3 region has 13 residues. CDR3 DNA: TGTGCCAGCAGGCCACTAAATAATTCACCCCTCCACTTT. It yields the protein CASRPLNNSPLHF.